The 13 T cell receptor beta chains below were found in one sample sequenced in a study of blood T cells in healthy people across ages. The second PCR ran roughly 7 to 12 cycles with a sample-barcoded 5' primer and J-beta primers. TCRdb called the 5' RACE reads again in MiXCR, with one record for every CDR3 protein. The sample includes roughly 900,000 distinct CDR3 sequences, around 48% of them seen just once. The source material was blood. The receptors come from a man aged 25-45 years in good health.

Only a few counts were recorded for this clonotype. The chain has TRBV2 and TRBJ2-1; unclear D gene. V lost 9 bases, J lost 0 bases, and 12 bases lay in between. Germline CDR1 is SNHLY and CDR2 is FYNNEI. This CDR3 is built from 14 residues. In nucleotides, the CDR3 is TGTGCCAGTATATTTGATAGCTCCTACAATGAGCAGTTCTTC. Protein sequence: CASIFDSSYNEQFF.

The rearrangement uses TRBV27 and TRBJ2-7; a weak D match, TRBD1 (6 bases). V was pared by 3 bases and J by 3 bases, with 15 bases between. The germline V gene encodes CDR1 MNHEY and CDR2 SMNVEV (reference sequence). This CDR3 is 15 amino acids long. The CDR3 sequence: CASSFVTRTVYEQYF. CDR3 nucleotide sequence: TGTGCCAGCAGTTTCGTAACTAGGACAGTCTACGAGCAGTACTTC.

This clonotype occurred once. The chain links TRBV28 to TRBJ2-1, with TRBD1 matching 10 bases. J was trimmed by 3 bases and V by 4 bases; bases with no gene match: 6. Germline assignment: CDR1 MDHEN and CDR2 SYDVKM. There are 16 residues in the CDR3. The CDR3 reads CASSSSGTGVYNEQFF. The CDR3 bases are TGTGCCAGCAGTTCTTCCGGGACAGGGGTCTACAATGAGCAGTTCTTC.

This rearrangement joins TRBV24-1 to TRBJ2-7; D remains ambiguous. V was clipped by 0 bases and J by 4 bases, with 6 bases between them. The germline V gene encodes CDR1 KGHDR and CDR2 SFDVKD. The CDR3 has 13 residues. The CDR3 DNA sequence: TGTGCCACCAGTGATTTGGTAGGTTACGAGCAGTACTTC. It codes for CATSDLVGYEQYF.

Details on this clonotype: At one boundary the junction diverges from the germline segment, which might be a read error. CDR3 bases: TGTGCCAGCAGTTCGGGACACCTCATAGATGCGCAGTATTTT. As protein: CASSSGHLIDAQYF. This rearrangement joins TRBV27 to TRBJ2-3, with D perhaps matching TRBD1 (6 bases). Per germline, CDR1 MNHEY and CDR2 SMNVEV (reference sequence). The CDR3 is made up of 14 amino acids.

This clonotype was found a few times. A much larger clone lies a single base off, so this may be a read error. The rearrangement joins TRBV9 to TRBJ2-5; tentative D call: TRBD1 (6 bases). Germline lookup yields CDR1 SGDLS and CDR2 YYNGEE. The length of the CDR3 is 13 residues. V was cut by 0 bases and J by 11 bases, with 14 bases left in between. The CDR3 DNA reads as TGTGCCAGCAGCGTAGAACAGGGCAATGAGCAGTACTTC. This sequence encodes CASSVEQGNEQYF.

V and J are TRBV7-2 and TRBJ2-1; 10 nucleotides align to TRBD2. After removal of 4 bases from V and 4 bases from J, the junction contained 4 bases not matched to a gene. The CDR3 loop spans 15 amino acids. CDR1 is SGHTA and CDR2 is FQGNSA in the germline V gene. Here the CDR3 reads CASSSKRGGYNEQFF. CDR3 DNA: TGTGCCAGCAGCTCCAAGCGGGGGGGATACAATGAGCAGTTCTTC.

V is TRBV24-1 and J is TRBJ2-2; either TRBD1 or TRBD2 may supply D (5 bases each). Trimming shortened V by 1 base and J by 3 bases, and 11 bases separated the two germline ends. The CDR3 is 16 amino acids. Germline assignment: CDR1 KGHDR and CDR2 SFDVKD. The CDR3 sequence: CATSDFWQGDTGELFF. The CDR3 DNA sequence: TGTGCCACCAGTGATTTCTGGCAGGGAGACACCGGGGAGCTGTTTTTT.

The V gene is TRBV4-2, the J gene TRBJ1-2; the D is unclear. This CDR3 has 15 amino acids. Trimming took off 0 bases at V and 5 bases at J, with 13 bases between the two ends. Looked up from germline, CDR1 is LGHNA and CDR2 is YNFKEQ. CDR3 protein: CASSQDSQDVYGYTF. In nucleotides, the CDR3 is TGTGCCAGCAGCCAAGATAGCCAGGACGTATATGGCTACACCTTC.

The V and J genes are TRBV6-2 or TRBV6-3 and TRBJ1-5, with D hard to call. CDR1 and CDR2 (germline): MNHEY, SVGEGT. The CDR3 consists of 13 residues. The ends were cut back, 2 bases at V and 4 bases at J, with 6 bases in the middle. This CDR3 reads CASSYAGNQPQHF. CDR3 DNA sequence: TGTGCCAGCAGTTACGCCGGGAATCAGCCCCAGCATTTT.

A few counts support this clonotype. The J gene is TRBJ1-6, the V gene TRBV13; D not certain. The CDR3 runs 14 residues. Per germline, CDR1 PRHDT and CDR2 FYEKMQ (reference sequence). Trimming removed 5 bases at V and 5 bases at J, with 10 bases between. CDR3 residues: CASSPTVNNSPLHF. The CDR3 DNA sequence: TGTGCCAGCAGCCCGACGGTTAATAATTCACCCCTCCACTTT.

This clonotype was seen once. CDR3 bases: TGTGCCAGCAGCGTAGGTGGGACCCTTGGTGAAGCTTTCTTT. Amino acids: CASSVGGTLGEAFF. This chain connects TRBV9 to TRBJ1-1; tentatively, D is TRBD1 (5 bases). The germline gives CDR1 SGDLS, CDR2 YYNGEE. The CDR3 sequence is 14 residues long. Trimming removed 0 bases at V and 7 bases at J, with 13 bases between.

The rearrangement links TRBV3-1 to TRBJ2-1, with 8 positions matching TRBD2. This CDR3 region has 17 residues. V lost 1 base and J lost 0; bases outside the gene matches: 5. Germline V lookup: CDR1 LGHDT, CDR2 YNNKEL (reference sequence). The CDR3 is CASSQAPGLGSYNEQFF. As DNA, the CDR3 is TGTGCCAGCAGCCAAGCACCGGGACTAGGCTCCTACAATGAGCAGTTCTTC.